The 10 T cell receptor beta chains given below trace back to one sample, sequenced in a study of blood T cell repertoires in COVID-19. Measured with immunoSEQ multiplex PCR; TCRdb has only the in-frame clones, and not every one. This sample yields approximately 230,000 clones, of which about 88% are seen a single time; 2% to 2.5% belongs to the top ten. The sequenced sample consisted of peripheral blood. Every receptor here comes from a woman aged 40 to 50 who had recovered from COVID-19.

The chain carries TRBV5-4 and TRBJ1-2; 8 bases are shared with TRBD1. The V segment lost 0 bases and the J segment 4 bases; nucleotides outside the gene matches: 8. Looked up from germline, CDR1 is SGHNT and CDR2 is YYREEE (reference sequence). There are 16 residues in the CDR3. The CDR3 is CASSLASGQGGYGYTF. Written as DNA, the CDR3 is TGTGCCAGCAGCTTGGCTTCCGGACAGGGAGGCTATGGCTACACCTTC.

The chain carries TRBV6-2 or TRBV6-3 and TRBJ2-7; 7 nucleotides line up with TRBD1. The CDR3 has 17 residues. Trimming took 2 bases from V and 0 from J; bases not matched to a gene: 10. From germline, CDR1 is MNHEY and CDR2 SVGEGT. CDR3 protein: CASSYPGQRTSSYEQYF. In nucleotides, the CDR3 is TGTGCCAGCAGTTACCCGGGACAGCGAACATCCTCCTACGAGCAGTACTTC.

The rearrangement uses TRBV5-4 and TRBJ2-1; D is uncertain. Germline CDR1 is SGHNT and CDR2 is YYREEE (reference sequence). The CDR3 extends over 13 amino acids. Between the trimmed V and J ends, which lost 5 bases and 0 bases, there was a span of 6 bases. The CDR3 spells CASSSGSYNEQFF. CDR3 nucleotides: TGTGCCAGCAGTTCCGGCTCCTACAATGAGCAGTTCTTC.

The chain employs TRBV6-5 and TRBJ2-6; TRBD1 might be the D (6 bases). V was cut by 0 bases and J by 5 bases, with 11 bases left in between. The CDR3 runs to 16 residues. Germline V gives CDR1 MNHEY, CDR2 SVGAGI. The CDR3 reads CASSYSSQGRANVLTF. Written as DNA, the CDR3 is TGTGCCAGCAGTTACTCGAGTCAGGGGAGGGCCAACGTCCTGACTTTC.

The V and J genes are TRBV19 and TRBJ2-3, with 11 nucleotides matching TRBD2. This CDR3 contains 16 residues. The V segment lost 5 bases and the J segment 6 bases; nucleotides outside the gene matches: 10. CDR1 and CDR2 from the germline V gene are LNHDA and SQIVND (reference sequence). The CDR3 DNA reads TGTGCCAGTAGTTCCGGGACTAGCGGTGACGCCGATACGCAGTATTTT. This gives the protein CASSSGTSGDADTQYF.

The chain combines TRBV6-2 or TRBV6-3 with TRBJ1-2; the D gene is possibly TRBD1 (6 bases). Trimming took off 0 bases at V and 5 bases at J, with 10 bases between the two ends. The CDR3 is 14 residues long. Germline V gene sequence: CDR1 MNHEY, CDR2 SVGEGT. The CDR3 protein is CASSYSGGRYGYTF. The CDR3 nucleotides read TGTGCCAGCAGTTACTCCGGGGGGCGTTATGGCTACACCTTC.

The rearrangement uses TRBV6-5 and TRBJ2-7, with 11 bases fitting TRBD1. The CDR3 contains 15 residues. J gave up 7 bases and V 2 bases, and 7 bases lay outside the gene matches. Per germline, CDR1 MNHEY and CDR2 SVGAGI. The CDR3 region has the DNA TGTGCCAGCAGTTACGCCGGACAGGGGGCAGGGGAGCAGTACTTC. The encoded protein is CASSYAGQGAGEQYF.

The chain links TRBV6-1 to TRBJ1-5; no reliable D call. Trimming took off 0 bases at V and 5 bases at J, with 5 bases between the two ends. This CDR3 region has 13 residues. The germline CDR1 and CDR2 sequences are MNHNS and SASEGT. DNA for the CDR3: TGTGCCAGCAGTGAAGCGCGGGATCAGCCCCAGCATTTT. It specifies CASSEARDQPQHF.

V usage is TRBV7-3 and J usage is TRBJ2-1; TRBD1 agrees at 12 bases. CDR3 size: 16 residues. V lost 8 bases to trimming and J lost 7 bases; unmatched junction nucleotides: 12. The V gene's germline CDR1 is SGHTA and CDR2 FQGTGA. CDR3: CASAPGGTGGRNEQFF. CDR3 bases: TGTGCCAGCGCCCCGGGGGGGACAGGGGGCAGGAATGAGCAGTTCTTC.

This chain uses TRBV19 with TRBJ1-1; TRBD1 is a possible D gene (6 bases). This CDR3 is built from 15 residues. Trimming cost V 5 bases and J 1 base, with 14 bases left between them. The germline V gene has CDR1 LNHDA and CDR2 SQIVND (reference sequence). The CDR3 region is CASSLTGYENTEAFF. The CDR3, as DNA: TGTGCCAGTAGTCTCACAGGGTATGAGAACACTGAAGCTTTCTTT. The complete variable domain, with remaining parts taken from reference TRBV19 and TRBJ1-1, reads DGGITQSPKYLFRKEGQNVTLSCEQNLNHDAMYWYRQDPGQGLRLIYYSQIVNDFQKGDIAEGYSVSREKKESFPLTVTSAQKNPTAFYLCASSLTGYENTEAFFGQGTRLTVV.